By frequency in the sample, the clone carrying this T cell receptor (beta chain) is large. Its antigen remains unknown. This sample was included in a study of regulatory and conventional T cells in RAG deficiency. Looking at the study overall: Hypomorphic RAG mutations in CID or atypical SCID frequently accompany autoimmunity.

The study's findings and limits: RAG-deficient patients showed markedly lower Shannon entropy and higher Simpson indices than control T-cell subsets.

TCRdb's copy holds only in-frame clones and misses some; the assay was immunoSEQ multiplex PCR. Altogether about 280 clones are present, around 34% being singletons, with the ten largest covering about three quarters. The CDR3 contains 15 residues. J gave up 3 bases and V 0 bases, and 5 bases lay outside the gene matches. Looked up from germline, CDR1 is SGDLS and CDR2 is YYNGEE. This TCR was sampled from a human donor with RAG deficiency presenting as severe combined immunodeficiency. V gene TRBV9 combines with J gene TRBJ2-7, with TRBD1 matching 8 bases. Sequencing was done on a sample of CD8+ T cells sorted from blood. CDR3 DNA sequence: TGTGCCAGCAGCGTAGGGACAGGGTTAGGCTACGAGCAGTACTTC. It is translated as CASSVGTGLGYEQYF.